This TCR beta chain emerged from a study of blood T cell repertoires in COVID-19. About the study: From the United States, Italy and Spain came samples of acute and convalescent COVID-19. The analysed material was cDNA or gDNA that came from T cells, B-cell-depleted T cells, or PBMCs.

In the original analysis: How many nucleated cells were present was estimated from reference gene primer amplification. Here immunoSEQ multiplex PCR was the method, and the copy in TCRdb shows in-frame clones only, minus some. V, J and clone size derive from that table, while D and trimming were established from the DNA sequence. The top ten hold roughly 2.1% of the sample, which has 130,000 or so clones, approximately 90% seen once. There are 15 residues in the CDR3. Trimming at V came to 6 bases and at J to 0 bases, leaving 5 bases not matched to a gene. Germline V gives CDR1 ENHRY, CDR2 SYGVKD. This rearrangement joins TRBV10-3 to TRBJ2-1; 7 bases align to TRBD2. The source of this sequence is a man aged 65-85 years with active COVID-19. The sequencing sample was made of peripheral blood. As DNA, the CDR3 is TGTGCCATCAGATCTAGCGGAGCCTCCTACAATGAGCAGTTCTTC. Translation gives CAIRSSGASYNEQFF.